This T cell receptor beta chain appears in the sequencing data of a study of blood T cell repertoires in COVID-19. Study background: In each case, the material was cDNA or gDNA derived from T cells, B-cell-depleted T cells, or PBMCs.

Unmatched junction bases numbered 5, after V lost 0 bases and J lost 3 bases. CDR3 size: 15 residues. Germline values: CDR1 SGDLS, CDR2 YYNGEE. Recruits, aged roughly 18 to 100 years, lived in 24 US areas. For recovered donors of Cohort 3, there were two negative PCRs, clearance, or symptom resolution. Sequencing was performed with immunoSEQ multiplex PCR; in TCRdb, only in-frame clones are kept and a portion is missing. Found here are 250,000 to 300,000 clones, roughly 86% of them singletons; the top ten hold 0.75% to 1%. This chain links TRBV9 with TRBJ2-7; 8 bases are shared with TRBD2. The receptor was isolated from a young woman who had recovered from COVID-19. The material sequenced was PBMCs or T cells enriched from blood (not recorded which). DNA of the CDR3: TGTGCCAGCAGCGTAGTTGCGGGAGGCGTCTACGAGCAGTACTTC. It encodes CASSVVAGGVYEQYF. Filled out from reference TRBV9 and TRBJ2-7, the complete variable domain reads DSGVTQTPKHLITATGQRVTLRCSPRSGDLSVYWYQQSLDQGLQFLIQYYNGEERAKGNILERFSAQQFPDLHSELNLSSLELGDSALYFCASSVVAGGVYEQYFGPGTRLTVT.